A single sample is the source of the 21 T cell receptor beta chains below, sequenced in a study of blood T cell repertoires in COVID-19. Some clones are missing from TCRdb's copy, which holds only in-frame ones; the method was immunoSEQ multiplex PCR. Among 75,000 to 90,000 clones listed, approximately 87% were seen once. The sample was peripheral blood. The receptors come from a human donor in a cohort sampled during active COVID-19.

The gene calls are TRBV3-1 (or the pseudogene TRBV3-2) and TRBJ1-4; D gene ambiguous. Trimming removed 1 base at V and 7 bases at J, with 13 bases between. The CDR3 is 15 amino acids. CDR1 LGHDT and CDR2 YNNKEL come from the germline V gene (reference sequence). The CDR3 region is CASSQVTGITEKLFF. In nucleotides, the CDR3 is TGTGCCAGCAGCCAAGTTACGGGGATAACTGAAAAACTGTTTTTT.

This sequence joins TRBV6-1 and TRBJ1-5, with a weak D call TRBD1 (6 bases). V shed 4 bases and J shed 0 bases, with 13 bases lying between them. The germline gives CDR1 MNHNS, CDR2 SASEGT. The CDR3 is made up of 16 amino acids. CDR3: CASSGRTAYSNQPQHF. In nucleotides, the CDR3 is TGTGCCAGCAGTGGTAGGACAGCTTATAGCAATCAGCCCCAGCATTTT.

This clone turned up a few times. The V and J genes are TRBV6-5 and TRBJ1-5, with TRBD1 as a possible D gene (5 bases). This CDR3 has 12 amino acids. V shed 7 bases and J shed 3 bases, with 7 bases lying between them. Germline V gene lookup returns CDR1 MNHEY and CDR2 SVGAGI. CDR3 protein: CASKQVNQPQHF. DNA for the CDR3: TGTGCCAGCAAACAGGTCAATCAGCCCCAGCATTTT.

This chain connects TRBV28 to TRBJ1-3; D possibly corresponds to TRBD1 (5 bases). CDR1 and CDR2 from the germline V gene are MDHEN and SYDVKM. The CDR3 has 16 amino acids. V was pared by 3 bases and J by 0 bases, with 12 bases between. Here the CDR3 reads CASSFIRASSGNTIYF. As DNA, the CDR3 is TGTGCCAGCAGTTTTATCAGGGCTAGCTCTGGAAACACCATATATTTT.

The chain joins TRBV5-8 to TRBJ1-4; TRBD1 matches at 9 bases. This CDR3 is built from 15 residues. The V segment lost 4 bases and the J segment 7 bases; nucleotides outside the gene matches: 8. Germline values: CDR1 SGHTS, CDR2 YDEGEE. The chain's CDR3 is CASSDEMGQGEKLFF. The CDR3 region has the DNA TGTGCCAGCAGCGACGAAATGGGACAGGGTGAAAAACTGTTTTTT.

The CDR3 is CASSPGGVVGEQYF. In DNA form, the CDR3 reads TGTGCCAGCAGCCCAGGGGGCGTGGTCGGAGAGCAGTACTTC. The genes are TRBV7-2 and TRBJ2-7; 8 bases match TRBD1. From germline, CDR1 is SGHTA and CDR2 FQGNSA. CDR3 size: 14 residues. With 5 bases clipped from V and 7 bases from J, the junction kept 10 bases outside the gene matches.

The rearrangement links TRBV19 to TRBJ1-1; a weak D match, TRBD1 (6 bases). The germline V gene encodes CDR1 LNHDA and CDR2 SQIVND (reference sequence). The length of the CDR3 is 13 residues. With 6 bases removed from V and 4 bases from J, the gap between germline ends came to 12 bases. CDR3 DNA sequence: TGTGCCAGTAGAGGGACACTCGGCACTGAAGCTTTCTTT. Translated: CASRGTLGTEAFF.

V gene TRBV3-1 (or the pseudogene TRBV3-2) combines with J gene TRBJ1-4, with D unresolved. CDR1 LGHDT and CDR2 YNNKEL come from the germline V gene (reference sequence). The CDR3 has 14 residues. Deletions cut 2 bases from V and 7 bases from J, with 11 bases between. CDR3 amino acids: CASSQFLGGEKLFF. The CDR3 DNA sequence: TGTGCCAGCAGCCAATTTCTGGGAGGTGAAAAACTGTTTTTT.

This chain connects TRBV28 to TRBJ2-7; 10 bases map to TRBD1. The CDR3 has 14 residues. CDR1 is MDHEN and CDR2 is SYDVKM in the germline V gene. J was trimmed by 7 bases and V by 7 bases; bases with no gene match: 10. In nucleotides, the CDR3 is TGTGCCAGCAACCGGGACAGGGGTTTGAATGAGCAGTACTTC. It is translated as CASNRDRGLNEQYF.

This clone was detected only once. The chain links TRBV9 to TRBJ1-3; tentatively, D is TRBD1 (6 bases). Germline V gene sequence: CDR1 SGDLS, CDR2 YYNGEE. The V and J ends lost 7 bases and 0 bases respectively, with 8 bases between them. The CDR3 is 13 amino acids. This CDR3 is CASGQNSGNTIYF. The DNA for the CDR3 is TGTGCCAGCGGACAGAACTCTGGAAACACCATATATTTT.

This chain uses TRBV15 with TRBJ2-1; 7 nucleotides line up with TRBD2. Trimming took 0 bases from V and 7 from J; bases not matched to a gene: 9. The CDR3 is 16 amino acids. Germline lookup yields CDR1 LNHNV and CDR2 YYDKDF (reference sequence). The CDR3 loop is CATSRDQTSSGNEQFF. CDR3 nucleotides: TGTGCCACCAGCAGAGATCAGACTAGCTCTGGAAATGAGCAGTTCTTC.

This clone was observed a few times. J is TRBJ1-5 and V is TRBV11-2; perhaps TRBD1 as D (6 bases). With 0 bases removed from V and 2 bases from J, the gap between germline ends came to 8 bases. This CDR3 spans 15 amino acids. Per germline, CDR1 SGHAT and CDR2 FQNNGV. CDR3 sequence: CASSLEAGGNQPQHF. CDR3 nucleotides: TGTGCCAGCAGCTTAGAGGCAGGGGGCAATCAGCCCCAGCATTTT.

This rearrangement joins TRBV5-1 to TRBJ2-7, with D possibly TRBD1 on 6 matching bases. The CDR3 extends over 15 amino acids. Trimming shortened V by 0 bases and J by 5 bases, and 15 bases separated the two germline ends. Germline CDR1 is SGHRS and CDR2 is YFSETQ. The CDR3 region has the DNA TGCGCCAGCAGCTTGGAGGGCAGGGGATTAGACGAGCAGTACTTC. Its translation: CASSLEGRGLDEQYF.

The chain combines TRBV4-1 with TRBJ2-1, with 14 bases that match TRBD2. Trimming removed 2 bases from V and 12 bases from J; junction bases left unmatched: 9. Germline CDR1 and CDR2: MGHRA and YSYEKL. CDR3 length: 16 residues. The CDR3 nucleotides read TGCGCCAGCAGCCAACGACTAGCGGGAGGGGGAGATCGGCAGTTCTTC. This sequence encodes CASSQRLAGGGDRQFF.

There are a few counts of this clone. CDR3 residues: CASSPRQGFRDTQYF. The CDR3 DNA reads as TGTGCCAGCAGTCCTAGACAGGGGTTCAGAGATACGCAGTATTTT. The rearrangement uses TRBV28 and TRBJ2-3; 8 bases are a match to TRBD1. Germline V gene sequence: CDR1 MDHEN, CDR2 SYDVKM. V trimming: 5 bases; J trimming: 5 bases; junction bases outside the gene matches: 9. The CDR3 spans 15 residues.

The chain has TRBV5-1 and TRBJ1-1; D perhaps matches TRBD1 (6 bases). Germline V gives CDR1 SGHRS, CDR2 YFSETQ. Trimming shortened V by 4 bases and J by 1 base, and 11 bases separated the two germline ends. This CDR3 region has 14 residues. CDR3 residues: CASSPLQGNTEAFF. The DNA for the CDR3 is TGCGCCAGCAGCCCCCTACAGGGGAACACTGAAGCTTTCTTT.

The chain couples TRBV6-5 to TRBJ2-3; 10 bases align to TRBD2. The germline CDR1 and CDR2 sequences are MNHEY and SVGAGI. With V trimmed by 6 bases and J by 1 base, 4 bases remained unmatched. The CDR3 length is 15 residues. The chain's CDR3 is CASSITSGGTDTQYF. CDR3 coding DNA: TGTGCCAGCAGCATTACTAGCGGGGGCACAGATACGCAGTATTTT.

This clone occurred once. The chain recombines TRBV25-1 with TRBJ2-7; no reliable D call. There are 11 residues in the CDR3. Germline V gene sequence: CDR1 MGHDK, CDR2 SYGVNS. Trimming shortened V by 6 bases and J by 3 bases, and 6 bases separated the two germline ends. The CDR3 bases are TGTGCCAGCAGCCCCCTCTACGAGCAGTACTTC. Its translation: CASSPLYEQYF.

Of note for this clone: Other DNA sequences in this specimen translate into the identical CDR3. CDR3 sequence: CASSLGQGTYGYTF. Here the CDR3 DNA reads TGCGCCAGCAGCCTCGGACAGGGGACCTATGGCTACACCTTC. The J gene is TRBJ1-2, the V gene TRBV5-1; 9 nucleotides line up with TRBD1. Germline V CDR1 and CDR2: SGHRS, YFSETQ. V trimming: 4 bases; J trimming: 4 bases; junction bases outside the gene matches: 5. The CDR3 extends over 14 amino acids.

The CDR3 loop reads CASTSGVVTDTQYF. The CDR3 DNA reads TGCGCCAGTACAAGCGGGGTAGTCACAGATACGCAGTATTTT. The chain has TRBV10-2 and TRBJ2-3, with 7 bases that match TRBD2. After removal of 9 bases from V and 2 bases from J, the junction contained 8 bases not matched to a gene. Germline CDR1 reads WSHSY; CDR2 reads SAAADI. The CDR3 is made up of 14 amino acids.

This chain links TRBV5-4 with TRBJ2-7, with 7 nucleotides matching TRBD2. V lost 4 bases to trimming and J lost 1 base; unmatched junction nucleotides: 5. The CDR3 consists of 14 residues. Germline CDR1 and CDR2: SGHNT and YYREEE (reference sequence). CDR3 DNA: TGTGCCAGCAGCCAGGGAGGGCTTTCCTACGAGCAGTACTTC. It is translated as CASSQGGLSYEQYF.